Reported below is one T cell receptor (beta chain). As handled by the study authors: By means of reference gene primer amplification, nucleated cell counts were estimated. Assay used: immunoSEQ multiplex PCR; TCRdb lists only in-frame clones, some missing. V and J calls and clone size are as listed in that table; D and trimming were resolved from the DNA. In the table there are roughly 80,000 clones, approximately 80% of which are singletons. CDR3 size: 15 residues. Germline trimming cut 10 bases from V and 4 bases from J; bases unmatched to any gene: 9. Germline V gene data show CDR1 as MNHEY and CDR2 as SMNVEV (reference sequence). This specimen comes from a study of blood T cell repertoires in COVID-19.

The TCR sequence derives from a human donor in a cohort sampled during active COVID-19. This rearrangement joins TRBV27 to TRBJ2-2; 10 bases map to TRBD1. The sample was peripheral blood. In DNA, the CDR3 is TGTGCCACCCATTCCGGGACAGGGGTCACCGGGGAGCTGTTTTTT. Translating gives CATHSGTGVTGELFF.